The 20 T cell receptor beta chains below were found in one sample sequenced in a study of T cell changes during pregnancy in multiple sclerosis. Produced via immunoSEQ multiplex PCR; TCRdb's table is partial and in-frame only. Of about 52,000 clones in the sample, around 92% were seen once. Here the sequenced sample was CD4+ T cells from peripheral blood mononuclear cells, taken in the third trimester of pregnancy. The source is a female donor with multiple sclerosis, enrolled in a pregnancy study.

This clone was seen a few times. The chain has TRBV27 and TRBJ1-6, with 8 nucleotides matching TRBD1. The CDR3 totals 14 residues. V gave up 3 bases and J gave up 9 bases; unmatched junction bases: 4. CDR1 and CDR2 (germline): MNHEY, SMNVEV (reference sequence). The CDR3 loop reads CASSFGQGVSPLHF. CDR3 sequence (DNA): TGTGCCAGCAGTTTCGGACAGGGAGTTTCACCCCTCCACTTT.

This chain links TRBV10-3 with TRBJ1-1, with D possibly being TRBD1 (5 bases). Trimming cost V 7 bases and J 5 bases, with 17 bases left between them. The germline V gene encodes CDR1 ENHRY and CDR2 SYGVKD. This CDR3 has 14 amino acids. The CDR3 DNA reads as TGTGCCATCACCAGGGAGGGCCCGGGTACTGAAGCTTTCTTT. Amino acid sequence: CAITREGPGTEAFF.

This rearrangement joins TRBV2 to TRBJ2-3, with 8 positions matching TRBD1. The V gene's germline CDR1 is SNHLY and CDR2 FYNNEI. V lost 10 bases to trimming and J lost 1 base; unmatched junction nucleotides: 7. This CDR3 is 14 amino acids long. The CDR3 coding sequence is TGTGCCACCGCACAGGGGGGACGCACAGATACGCAGTATTTT. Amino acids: CATAQGGRTDTQYF.

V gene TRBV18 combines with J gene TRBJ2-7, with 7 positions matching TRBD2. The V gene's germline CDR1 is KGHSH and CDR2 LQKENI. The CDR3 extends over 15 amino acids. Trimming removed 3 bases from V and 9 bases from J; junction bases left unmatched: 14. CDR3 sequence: CASSPGASGDLVQYF. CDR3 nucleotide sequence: TGTGCCAGCTCACCCGGCGCTAGCGGTGATCTTGTGCAGTACTTC.

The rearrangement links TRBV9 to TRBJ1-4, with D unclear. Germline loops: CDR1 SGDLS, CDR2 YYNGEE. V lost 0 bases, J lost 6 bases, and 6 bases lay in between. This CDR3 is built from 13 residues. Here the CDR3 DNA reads TGTGCCAGCAGCGTAGATCCGGATGAAAAACTGTTTTTT. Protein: CASSVDPDEKLFF.

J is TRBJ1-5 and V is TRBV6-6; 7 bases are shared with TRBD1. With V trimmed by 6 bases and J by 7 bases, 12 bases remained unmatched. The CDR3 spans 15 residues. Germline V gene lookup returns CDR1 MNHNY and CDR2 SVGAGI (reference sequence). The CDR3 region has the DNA TGTGCCAGCAGCAACCCAAGACAGGGCGGGCAGCCCCAGCATTTT. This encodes CASSNPRQGGQPQHF.

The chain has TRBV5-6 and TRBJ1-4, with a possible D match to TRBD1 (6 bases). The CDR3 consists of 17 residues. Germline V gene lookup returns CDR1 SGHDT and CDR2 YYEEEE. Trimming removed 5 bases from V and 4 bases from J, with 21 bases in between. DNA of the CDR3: TGTGCCAGCAGGATTCACCTTAGGGGGAAAGATAATGAAAAACTGTTTTTT. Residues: CASRIHLRGKDNEKLFF.

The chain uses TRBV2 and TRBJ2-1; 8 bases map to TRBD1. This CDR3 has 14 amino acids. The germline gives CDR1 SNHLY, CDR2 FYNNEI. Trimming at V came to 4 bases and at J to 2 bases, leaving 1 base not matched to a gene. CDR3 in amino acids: CASSAGGAYNEQFF. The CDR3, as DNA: TGTGCCAGCAGTGCAGGGGGCGCCTACAATGAGCAGTTCTTC.

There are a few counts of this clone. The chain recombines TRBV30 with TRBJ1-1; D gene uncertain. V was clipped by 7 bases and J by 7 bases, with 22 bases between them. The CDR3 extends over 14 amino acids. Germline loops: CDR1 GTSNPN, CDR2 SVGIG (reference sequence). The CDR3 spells CASYLALEGIEAFF. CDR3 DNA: TGTGCCTCCTACTTAGCCCTTGAGGGCATTGAAGCTTTCTTT.

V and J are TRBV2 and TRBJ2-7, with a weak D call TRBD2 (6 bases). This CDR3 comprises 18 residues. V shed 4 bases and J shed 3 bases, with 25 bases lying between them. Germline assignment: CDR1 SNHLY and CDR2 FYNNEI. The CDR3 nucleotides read TGTGCCAGCAGTGGAGACCGGGACCCTAAGGCGGGGAACTACGAGCAGTACTTC. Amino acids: CASSGDRDPKAGNYEQYF.

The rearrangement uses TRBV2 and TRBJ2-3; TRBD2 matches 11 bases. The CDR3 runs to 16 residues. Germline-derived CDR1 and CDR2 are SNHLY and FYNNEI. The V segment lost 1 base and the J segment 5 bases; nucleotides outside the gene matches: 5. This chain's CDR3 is CASSEGLAGWQDTQYF. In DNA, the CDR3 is TGTGCCAGCAGTGAAGGACTAGCGGGGTGGCAAGATACGCAGTATTTT. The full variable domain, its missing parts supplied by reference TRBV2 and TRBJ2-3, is EPEVTQTPSHQVTQMGQEVILRCVPISNHLYFYWYRQILGQKVEFLVSFYNNEISEKSEIFDDQFSVERPDGSNFTLKIRSTKLEDSAMYFCASSEGLAGWQDTQYFGPGTRLTVL.

The CDR3 is CASSLQRIGAGELFF. The CDR3 DNA is TGTGCCAGCAGTTTACAACGAATCGGGGCCGGGGAGCTGTTTTTT. The chain uses TRBV27 and TRBJ2-2; D might be TRBD2 (5 bases). CDR1 is MNHEY, CDR2 SMNVEV, per germline (reference sequence). The CDR3 sequence is 15 residues long. Trimming took off 2 bases at V and 6 bases at J, with 13 bases between the two ends.

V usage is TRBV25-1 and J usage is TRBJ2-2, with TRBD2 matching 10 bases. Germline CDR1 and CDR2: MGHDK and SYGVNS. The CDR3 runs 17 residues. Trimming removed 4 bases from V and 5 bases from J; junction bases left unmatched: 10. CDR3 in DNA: TGTGCCAGCAGTGTGAGCGGGAGGGCCGGGGGTACCGGGGAGCTGTTTTTT. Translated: CASSVSGRAGGTGELFF.

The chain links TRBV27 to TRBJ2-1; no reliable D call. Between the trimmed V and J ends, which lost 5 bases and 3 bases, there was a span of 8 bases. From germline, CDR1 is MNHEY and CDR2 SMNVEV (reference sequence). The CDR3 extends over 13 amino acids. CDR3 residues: CASSPRVYNEQFF. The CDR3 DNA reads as TGTGCCAGCAGTCCCCGGGTCTACAATGAGCAGTTCTTC.

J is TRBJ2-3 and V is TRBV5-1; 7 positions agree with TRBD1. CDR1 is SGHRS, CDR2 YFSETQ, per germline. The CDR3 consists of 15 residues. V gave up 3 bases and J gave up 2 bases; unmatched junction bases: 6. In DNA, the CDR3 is TGCGCCAGCAGCTCGACAGGGAGCCCCACAGATACGCAGTATTTT. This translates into CASSSTGSPTDTQYF. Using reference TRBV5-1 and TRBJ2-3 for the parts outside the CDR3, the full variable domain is KAGVTQTPRYLIKTRGQQVTLSCSPISGHRSVSWYQQTPGQGLQFLFEYFSETQRNKGNFPGRFSGRQFSNSRSEMNVSTLELGDSALYLCASSSTGSPTDTQYFGPGTRLTVL.

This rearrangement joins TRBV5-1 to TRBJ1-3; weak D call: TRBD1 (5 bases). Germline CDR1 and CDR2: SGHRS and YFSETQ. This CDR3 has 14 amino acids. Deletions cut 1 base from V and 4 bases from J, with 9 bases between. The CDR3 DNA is TGCGCCAGCAGCTTGACAGGACGAGGAAACACCATATATTTT. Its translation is CASSLTGRGNTIYF.

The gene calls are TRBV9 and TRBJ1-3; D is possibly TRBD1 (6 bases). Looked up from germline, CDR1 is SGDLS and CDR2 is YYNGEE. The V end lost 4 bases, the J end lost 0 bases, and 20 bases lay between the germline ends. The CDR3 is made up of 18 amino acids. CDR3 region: CASSTRPGTPSSGNTIYF. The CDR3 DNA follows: TGTGCCAGCAGCACGCGCCCCGGGACACCGAGCTCTGGAAACACCATATATTTT.

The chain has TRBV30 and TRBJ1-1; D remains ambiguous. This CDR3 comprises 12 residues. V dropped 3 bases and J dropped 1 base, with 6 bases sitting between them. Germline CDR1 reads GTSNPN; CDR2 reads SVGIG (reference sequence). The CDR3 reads CAWRGTNTEAFF. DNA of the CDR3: TGTGCCTGGAGGGGCACGAACACTGAAGCTTTCTTT.

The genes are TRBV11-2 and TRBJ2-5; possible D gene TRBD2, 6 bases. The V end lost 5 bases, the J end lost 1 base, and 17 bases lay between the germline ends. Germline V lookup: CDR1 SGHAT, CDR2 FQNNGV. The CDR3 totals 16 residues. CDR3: CASSLFGSRGQETQYF. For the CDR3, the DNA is TGTGCCAGCAGCCTATTCGGGAGCCGGGGCCAAGAGACCCAGTACTTC.

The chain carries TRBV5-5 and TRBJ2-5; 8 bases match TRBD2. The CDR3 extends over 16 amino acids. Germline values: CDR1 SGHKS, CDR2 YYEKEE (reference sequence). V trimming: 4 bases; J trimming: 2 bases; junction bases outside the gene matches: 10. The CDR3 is CASSRNSGAAQETQYF. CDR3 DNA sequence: TGTGCCAGCAGCCGGAATAGCGGGGCGGCTCAAGAGACCCAGTACTTC.